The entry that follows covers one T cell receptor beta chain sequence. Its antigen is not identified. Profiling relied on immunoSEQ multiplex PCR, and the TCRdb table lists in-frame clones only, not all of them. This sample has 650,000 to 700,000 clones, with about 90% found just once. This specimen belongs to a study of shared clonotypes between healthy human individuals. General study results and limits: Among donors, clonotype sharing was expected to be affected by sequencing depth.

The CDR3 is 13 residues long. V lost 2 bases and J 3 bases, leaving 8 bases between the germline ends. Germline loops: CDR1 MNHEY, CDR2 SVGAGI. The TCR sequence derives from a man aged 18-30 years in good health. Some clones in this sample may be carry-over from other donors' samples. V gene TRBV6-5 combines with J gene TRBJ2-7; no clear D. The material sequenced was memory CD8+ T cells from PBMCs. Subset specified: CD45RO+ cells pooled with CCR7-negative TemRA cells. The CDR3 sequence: CASSYPDGYEQYF. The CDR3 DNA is TGTGCCAGCAGTTACCCGGACGGCTACGAGCAGTACTTC.